This passage covers 20 T cell receptor beta chains from one sample sequenced in a study of CD8 T cells in Susac syndrome. An input of about 0.45 to 1 ug of RNA was subjected to reverse transcription using random hexamers. TCRdb recomputed calls from the immunoSEQ multiplex PCR reads with MiXCR, one row per CDR3 protein. The sample carries 150,000 to 200,000 distinct CDR3 sequences, about 94% recorded once. Sequences were obtained from CD4+ T cells from PBMCs. These receptors were obtained from a human donor in good health.

The CDR3 nucleotides read TGTGCCAGCAGCTTGACAGGTCGCTCACCCCTCCACTTT. Protein sequence: CASSLTGRSPLHF. The gene calls are TRBV5-8 and TRBJ1-6, with a weak D call TRBD1 (5 bases). The CDR3 extends over 13 amino acids. The V gene's germline CDR1 is SGHTS and CDR2 YDEGEE. V lost 1 base, J lost 10 bases, and 9 bases lay in between.

The rearrangement joins TRBV6-5 to TRBJ1-2, with a possible D match to TRBD1 (6 bases). This CDR3 region has 12 residues. Germline assignment: CDR1 MNHEY and CDR2 SVGAGI. Trimming took off 5 bases at V and 2 bases at J, with 6 bases between the two ends. The CDR3 nucleotides read TGTGCCAGCAGTCAGGGGAACTATGGCTACACCTTC. This gives the protein CASSQGNYGYTF.

This clonotype has a single count. This chain links TRBV5-1 with TRBJ2-3; perhaps TRBD2 as D (6 bases). Germline V CDR1 and CDR2: SGHRS, YFSETQ. CDR3 length equals 13 residues. Trimming pared 0 bases from V and 9 bases from J, leaving 11 bases between. The CDR3 DNA sequence: TGCGCCAGCAGCTTGGGAGAAGGAGGGACGCAGTATTTT. Translating gives CASSLGEGGTQYF.

The J gene is TRBJ2-7, the V gene TRBV20-1, with D unclear. From germline, CDR1 is DFQATT and CDR2 SNEGSKA (reference sequence). The CDR3 is 15 residues long. Trimming shortened V by 1 base and J by 0 bases, and 13 bases separated the two germline ends. The CDR3 DNA reads as TGCAGTGCTAGAGGCGACGAGTGGATCTCCTACGAGCAGTACTTC. Translating gives CSARGDEWISYEQYF.

J is TRBJ2-1 and V is TRBV20-1, with TRBD1 as a possible D gene (5 bases). CDR1 is DFQATT and CDR2 is SNEGSKA in the germline V gene (reference sequence). V was clipped by 4 bases and J by 10 bases, with 17 bases between them. The CDR3 has 13 amino acids. Here the CDR3 reads CSATWQGFGEQFF. CDR3 nucleotide sequence: TGCAGTGCTACATGGCAGGGCTTCGGCGAGCAGTTCTTC.

The chain is built from TRBV18 and TRBJ2-5; the match to TRBD1 covers 9 bases. Germline-derived CDR1 and CDR2 are KGHSH and LQKENI. The CDR3 loop spans 14 amino acids. V dropped 6 bases and J dropped 4; count of bases not matched to a gene: 6. DNA of the CDR3: TGTGCCAGCTCGGACGGACAGGGGAGAGAGACCCAGTACTTC. Translation gives CASSDGQGRETQYF. The whole variable domain, filled in from reference TRBV18 and TRBJ2-5, reads NAGVMQNPRHLVRRRGQEARLRCSPMKGHSHVYWYRQLPEEGLKFMVYLQKENIIDESGMPKERFSAEFPKEGPSILRIQQVVRGDSAAYFCASSDGQGRETQYFGPGTRLLVL.

On this clonotype: Mismatch with germline at one junction end may stem from a read error. This chain uses TRBV5-6 with TRBJ1-2; a weak D match, TRBD1 (6 bases). CDR1 and CDR2 from the germline V gene are SGHDT and YYEEEE. The CDR3 has 18 amino acids. CDR3 DNA sequence: TGTGCCAGCAGTTTGGCCTGGGGGCAGGATTCTCCATACTATGGCTACACCTTC. This codes for CASSLAWGQDSPYYGYTF.

This clonotype showed up just once. The V call is TRBV3-1, the J call TRBJ2-7; TRBD1 aligns across 8 bases. CDR1 LGHDT and CDR2 YNNKEL come from the germline V gene (reference sequence). This CDR3 region has 15 residues. V dropped 1 base and J dropped 4; count of bases not matched to a gene: 6. This CDR3 reads CASSQAYGQGYEQYF. CDR3 DNA: TGTGCCAGCAGCCAAGCCTACGGACAGGGATACGAGCAGTACTTC.

V and J are TRBV3-1 and TRBJ1-5; TRBD1 agrees at 10 bases. The V gene's germline CDR1 is LGHDT and CDR2 YNNKEL (reference sequence). This CDR3 has 15 residues. V lost 1 base and J lost 7; bases outside the gene matches: 4. The CDR3 is CASSQGRTGGQPQHF. Here the CDR3 DNA reads TGTGCCAGCAGCCAAGGTCGGACAGGGGGGCAGCCCCAGCATTTT.

Comment on this clonotype: Likely a read error: the CDR3 ends without its conserved phenylalanine or tryptophan. CDR3 nucleotide sequence: TGCAGTGCTAGATCCTTGACAGGACAGAACACTGAAGCTTTCCTT. Translating gives CSARSLTGQNTEAFL. The chain is built from TRBV20-1 and TRBJ1-1; tentative D call: TRBD1 (6 bases). Germline CDR1 reads DFQATT; CDR2 reads SNEGSKA (reference sequence). V dropped 2 bases and J dropped 1 base, with 14 bases sitting between them. This CDR3 spans 15 amino acids.

This clonotype has just one count. The J gene is TRBJ2-7, the V gene TRBV7-2; D unresolved. Germline lookup yields CDR1 SGHTA and CDR2 FQGNSA. This CDR3 contains 15 residues. V was clipped by 2 bases and J by 9 bases, with 20 bases between them. The CDR3 here is CASSLSWASQTGQYF. CDR3 coding DNA: TGTGCCAGCAGCTTAAGTTGGGCATCCCAAACGGGGCAGTACTTC.

This sequence joins TRBV4-1 and TRBJ2-7; TRBD1 agrees at 8 bases. CDR3 length: 15 residues. Trimming took 2 bases from V and 4 from J; bases not matched to a gene: 7. Germline CDR1 and CDR2: MGHRA and YSYEKL. Here the CDR3 DNA reads TGCGCCAGCAGCCAATCCCCGGGACAGGAATACGAGCAGTACTTC. Its translation is CASSQSPGQEYEQYF.

The chain is built from TRBV9 and TRBJ2-6, with a possible D match to TRBD1 (5 bases). Germline-derived CDR1 and CDR2 are SGDLS and YYNGEE. Between the trimmed V and J ends, which lost 1 base and 0 bases, there was a span of 11 bases. CDR3 length: 17 residues. The CDR3 loop reads CASSVLGPTSGANVLTF. As DNA, the CDR3 is TGTGCCAGCAGCGTACTGGGGCCTACCTCTGGGGCCAACGTCCTGACTTTC.

V usage is TRBV5-8 and J usage is TRBJ1-5; tentatively, D is TRBD1 (5 bases). V was shortened by 4 bases and J by 5 bases, with 19 bases between the two germline ends. The CDR3 sequence is 16 residues long. Germline loops: CDR1 SGHTS, CDR2 YDEGEE. For the CDR3, the DNA is TGTGCCAGCAGCCTTTCCCAGGGTAAAGGGCATCAGCCCCAGCATTTT. Its protein product is CASSLSQGKGHQPQHF.

The rearrangement links TRBV15 to TRBJ1-1; possibly TRBD1 for D (6 bases). Trimming left V 1 base short and J 3 bases short, with 12 bases between. Germline V lookup: CDR1 LNHNV, CDR2 YYDKDF (reference sequence). The CDR3 spans 15 residues. CDR3 region: CATSRAGRGYTEAFF. The CDR3 nucleotides are TGTGCCACCAGCAGAGCAGGGAGGGGGTACACTGAAGCTTTCTTT.

The chain combines TRBV7-3 with TRBJ2-7; no firm D call. CDR3 length equals 13 residues. CDR1 is SGHTA, CDR2 FQGTGA, per germline. V dropped 6 bases and J dropped 9 bases, with 18 bases sitting between them. CDR3 DNA: TGTGCCAGCAGTTTATTTTCGGATACTCCGCAGTACTTC. Translating gives CASSLFSDTPQYF.

The V gene is TRBV6-6, the J gene TRBJ2-7; 15 positions match TRBD2. In germline, CDR1 is MNHNY, CDR2 SVGAGI (reference sequence). The V and J ends lost 2 bases and 7 bases, in that order; junction bases with no gene match: 6. The CDR3 is 16 residues long. The CDR3 is CASSYLLGTSGGEQYF. In DNA form, the CDR3 reads TGTGCCAGCAGTTACCTCCTGGGGACTAGCGGGGGGGAGCAGTACTTC.

The chain joins TRBV5-4 to TRBJ1-1, with 7 bases identical to TRBD1. The CDR3 totals 13 residues. Trimming removed 0 bases from V and 11 bases from J; junction bases left unmatched: 7. Germline lookup yields CDR1 SGHNT and CDR2 YYREEE (reference sequence). The CDR3 region has the DNA TGTGCCAGCAGCTTGGTCGATGACAGGGTTGCTTTCTTT. Protein: CASSLVDDRVAFF.

V usage is TRBV11-1 and J usage is TRBJ2-2, with TRBD2 matching 8 bases. The V gene end was trimmed by 6 bases and the J gene end by 0 bases; junction bases not matched to a gene: 6. Looked up from germline, CDR1 is SGHAT and CDR2 is FQDESV (reference sequence). There are 16 residues in the CDR3. CDR3 nucleotide sequence: TGTGCCAGCAGTCGGACTAGCACAACGAACACCGGGGAGCTGTTTTTT. Translation: CASSRTSTTNTGELFF.

The genes are TRBV29-1 and TRBJ2-6; possibly TRBD2 for D (7 bases). The CDR3 length is 17 residues. Germline V gene lookup returns CDR1 SQVTM and CDR2 ANQGSEA. Trimming removed 4 bases from V and 2 bases from J, with 18 bases in between. DNA for the CDR3: TGCAGCGTTGGCCGCCCGGCGGGGGCTACTGGGGCCAACGTCCTGACTTTC. Encoded protein: CSVGRPAGATGANVLTF.